The 4 T cell receptor beta chains presented below share a single source sample, sequenced in a study of blood T cell repertoires in COVID-19. The repertoire was sequenced with immunoSEQ multiplex PCR; TCRdb's copy has only in-frame clones and lacks some. The table lists about 190,000 clones, roughly 82% of them singletons. The sequencing input was PBMCs or T cells enriched from blood (not recorded which). These receptors all come from a woman aged 60-75 years with acute COVID-19.

This clone showed up just once. The V call is TRBV10-2, the J call TRBJ1-2; 7 bases fit TRBD1. After removal of 0 bases from V and 5 bases from J, the junction contained 12 bases not matched to a gene. Germline V gene data show CDR1 as WSHSY and CDR2 as SAAADI. The CDR3 contains 17 residues. Here the CDR3 reads CASSESGWDSSPYGYTF. The CDR3 coding sequence is TGCGCCAGCAGTGAGTCGGGGTGGGACAGCAGCCCTTATGGCTACACCTTC.

The CDR3 spells CASSLEGGFSYNEQFF. CDR3 in DNA: TGCGCCAGCAGCTTGGAAGGAGGGTTCTCCTACAATGAGCAGTTCTTC. The V and J genes are TRBV5-1 and TRBJ2-1; tentative D call: TRBD2 (6 bases). Germline CDR1 and CDR2: SGHRS and YFSETQ. The length of the CDR3 is 16 residues. Trimming took 0 bases from V and 0 from J, leaving 10 bases between them.

V and J are TRBV19 and TRBJ1-2; D possibly corresponds to TRBD1 (6 bases). Germline loops: CDR1 LNHDA, CDR2 SQIVND (reference sequence). Trimming pared 4 bases from V and 2 bases from J, leaving 8 bases between. This CDR3 is 13 amino acids long. In DNA form, the CDR3 reads TGTGCCAGTAGTAACCAGGGGAACTATGGCTACACCTTC. Its translation is CASSNQGNYGYTF.

The V call is TRBV5-1, the J call TRBJ2-2; 10 nucleotides line up with TRBD1. The CDR3 sequence is 14 residues long. After removal of 5 bases from V and 4 bases from J, the junction contained 2 bases not matched to a gene. The germline V gene encodes CDR1 SGHRS and CDR2 YFSETQ. The CDR3 loop is CASSRQGATGELFF. The CDR3 region has the DNA TGCGCCAGCAGTCGACAGGGGGCCACCGGGGAGCTGTTTTTT.